This TCR beta chain originates from a study of beta chain features in type 1 diabetes. Points from the study as a whole: The analysis here could not establish whether HLA type shapes TCRB rearrangement. Moderate yet significant TCRB CDR3 shortening was seen in Type 1 diabetes patients in all four CD4+ subsets. Using cDNA template may skew counts toward highly expressing activated cells.

Points on this clone: No antigen is known for it. The germline gene is not matched at one end of the junction; a read error may be the cause.

CDR3 length: 12 residues. Germline V CDR1 and CDR2: ENHRY, SYGVKD. Expressed TCRB transcripts were sequenced because the isolated RNA had all been reverse transcribed beforehand. Naive, central memory and regulatory T cell samples produced a mean of about 3.5 million reads. This table comes from immunoSEQ multiplex PCR, and its TCRdb copy is limited to in-frame clones, with some not included. The data hold about 160,000 clones, with 9% to 10% observed a single time. Sequencing was performed on central memory CD4+ T cells from blood. The clonotype comes from a woman under 40 with type 1 diabetes. The chain carries TRBV10-3 and TRBJ2-2, with D possibly matching TRBD2 (5 bases). CDR3 protein: CASSYGAGELFF. CDR3 nucleotide sequence: TGTGCCAGCAGTTACGGGGCCGGGGAGCTGTTTTTT.